This TCR beta chain was identified in a study of low-dose radiotherapy and immunotherapy resistance in tumors. Study-level background: Fractions of 0.5 Gy went to Cohort 1 every 2 weeks, totaling 6.5 Gy. Patients took 300 mg oral aspirin daily for four cycles from cycle 1 day 1. A total of 13 Gy over 26 weeks was given to Cohort 2 as 1 Gy per fraction every two weeks.

TRAV- and TRBV-specific primers were used for first-strand cDNA, which covered alpha and beta chains. It was with a constant-region primer and a V-primer adapter that TCRs were amplified over about 20 PCR cycles. TCRdb ran MiXCR on the reads and lists one entry per CDR3 protein. The table lists about 100,000 distinct CDR3 sequences, less than 25% of them singletons. Regarding time point: after trial treatment. Described treatment: LDRT plus nivolumab, ipilimumab, low-dose cyclophosphamide and aspirin (RACIN trial). This clonotype was seen ten or more times. The CDR3 has 11 residues. Trimming took 5 bases from V and 4 from J, leaving 5 bases between them.

This receptor was identified in a male donor with prostate cancer. The gene calls are TRBV12-3 or TRBV12-4 and TRBJ1-1; D remains unclear. The sample in question was PBMCs, obtained after low-dose radiotherapy plus immunotherapy. CDR3 DNA: TGTGCCAGCAGTCGAAGCACTGAAGCTTTCTTT. As protein: CASSRSTEAFF.